This T cell receptor beta chain was identified in a study of cytomegalovirus exposure and HLA in healthy donors. The PCR contained 60 Vbeta and 13 Jbeta primers. TCRdb's table, derived via immunoSEQ multiplex PCR, lists solely in-frame clones and lacks some. The sample totals fewer than 85,000 clones. The TCR originated in a man aged 45-65 years in good health and CMV-seropositive. The sample comprised PBMCs.

CDR3 sequence: CASSQGYGYTF. CDR3 coding DNA: TGCGCCAGCTCACAGGGTTACGGCTACACCTTC. The chain is built from TRBV10-2 and TRBJ1-2, with a possible D match to TRBD1 (6 bases). The V and J ends lost 8 bases and 8 bases respectively, with 12 bases between them. There are 11 residues in the CDR3. Germline V lookup: CDR1 WSHSY, CDR2 SAAADI.